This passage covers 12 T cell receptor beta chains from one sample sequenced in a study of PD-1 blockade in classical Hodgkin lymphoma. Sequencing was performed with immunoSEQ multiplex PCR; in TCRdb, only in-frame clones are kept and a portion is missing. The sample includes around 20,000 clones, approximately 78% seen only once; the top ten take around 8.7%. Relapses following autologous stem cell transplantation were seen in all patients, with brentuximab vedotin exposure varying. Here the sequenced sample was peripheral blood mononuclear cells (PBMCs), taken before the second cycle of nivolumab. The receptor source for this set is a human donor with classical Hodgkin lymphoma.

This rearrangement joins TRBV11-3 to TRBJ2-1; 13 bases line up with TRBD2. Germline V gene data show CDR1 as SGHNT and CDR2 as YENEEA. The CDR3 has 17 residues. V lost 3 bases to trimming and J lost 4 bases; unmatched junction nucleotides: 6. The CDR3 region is CASSLGRTSGGYNEQFF. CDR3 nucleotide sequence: TGTGCCAGCAGCTTGGGTCGGACTAGCGGGGGATACAATGAGCAGTTCTTC.

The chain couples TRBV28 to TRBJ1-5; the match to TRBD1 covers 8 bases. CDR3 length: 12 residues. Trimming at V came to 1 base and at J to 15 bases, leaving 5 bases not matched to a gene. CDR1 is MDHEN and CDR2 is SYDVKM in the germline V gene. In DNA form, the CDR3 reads TGTGCCAGCAGTTTATCCGGGGACAGGTGGCATTTT. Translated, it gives CASSLSGDRWHF. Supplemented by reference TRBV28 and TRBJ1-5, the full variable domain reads DVKVTQSSRYLVKRTGEKVFLECVQDMDHENMFWYRQDPGLGLRLIYFSYDVKMKEKGDIPEGYSVSREKKERFSLILESASTNQTSMYLCASSLSGDRWHFGDGTRLSIL.

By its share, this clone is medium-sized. CDR3 DNA sequence: TGTGCCAGCAGTGGAAACAGAGCCCAAGCTAACTATGGCTACACCTTC. It encodes CASSGNRAQANYGYTF. This chain connects TRBV25-1 to TRBJ1-2; D gene ambiguous. The V gene's germline CDR1 is MGHDK and CDR2 SYGVNS. V lost 4 bases and J 0 bases, leaving 15 bases between the germline ends. The CDR3 sequence is 16 residues long.

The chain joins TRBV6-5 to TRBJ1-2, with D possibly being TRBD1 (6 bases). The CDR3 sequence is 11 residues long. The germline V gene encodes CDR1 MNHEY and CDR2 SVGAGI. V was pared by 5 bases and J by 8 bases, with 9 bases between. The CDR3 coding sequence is TGTGCCAGCAGTGGGGGCGGGGGCTACACCTTC. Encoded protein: CASSGGGGYTF.

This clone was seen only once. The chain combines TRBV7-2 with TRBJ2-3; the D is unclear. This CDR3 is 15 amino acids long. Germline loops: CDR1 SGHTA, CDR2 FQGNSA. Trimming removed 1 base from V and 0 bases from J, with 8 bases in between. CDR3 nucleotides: TGTGCCAGCAGCTTAGGCACTTATAGCACAGATACGCAGTATTTT. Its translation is CASSLGTYSTDTQYF.

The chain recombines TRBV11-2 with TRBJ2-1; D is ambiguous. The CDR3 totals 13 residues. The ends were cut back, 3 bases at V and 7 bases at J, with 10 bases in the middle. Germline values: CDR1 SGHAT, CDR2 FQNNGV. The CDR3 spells CASSLGGGNEQFF. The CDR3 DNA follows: TGTGCCAGCAGCTTGGGCGGCGGTAATGAGCAGTTCTTC. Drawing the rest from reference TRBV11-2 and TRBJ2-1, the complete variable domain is EAGVAQSPRYKIIEKRQSVAFWCNPISGHATLYWYQQILGQGPKLLIQFQNNGVVDDSQLPKDRFSAERLKGVDSTLKIQPAKLEDSAVYLCASSLGGGNEQFFGPGTRLTVL.

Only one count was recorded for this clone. The DNA for the CDR3 is TGTGCCAGCAGCCCCCGGGGCTCTAGCGGGGGGCCCTACGAGCAGTACTTC. As protein: CASSPRGSSGGPYEQYF. The V call is TRBV5-4, the J call TRBJ2-7, with TRBD2 matching over 11 bases. J lost 2 bases, V lost 4 bases, and 11 bases had no gene match. The CDR3 contains 17 residues. From germline, CDR1 is SGHNT and CDR2 YYREEE (reference sequence).

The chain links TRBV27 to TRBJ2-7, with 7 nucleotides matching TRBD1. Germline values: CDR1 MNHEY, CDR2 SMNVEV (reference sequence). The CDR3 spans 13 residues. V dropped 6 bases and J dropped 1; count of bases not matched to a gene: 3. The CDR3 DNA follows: TGTGCCAGCAGCAGACAGGGATCCTACGAGCAGTACTTC. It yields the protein CASSRQGSYEQYF.

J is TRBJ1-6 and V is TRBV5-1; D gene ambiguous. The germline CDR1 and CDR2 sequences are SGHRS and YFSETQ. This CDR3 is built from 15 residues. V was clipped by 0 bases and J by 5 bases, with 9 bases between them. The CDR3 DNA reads TGCGCCAGCAGCTTGGCTGGAAGGGATAATTCACCCCTCCACTTT. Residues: CASSLAGRDNSPLHF.

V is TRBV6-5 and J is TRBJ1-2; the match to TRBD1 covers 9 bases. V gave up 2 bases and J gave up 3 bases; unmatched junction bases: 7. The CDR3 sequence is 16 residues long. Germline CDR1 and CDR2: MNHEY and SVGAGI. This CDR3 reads CASSYVGRQGDYGYTF. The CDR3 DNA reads TGTGCCAGCAGTTACGTCGGGCGACAGGGGGACTATGGCTACACCTTC.

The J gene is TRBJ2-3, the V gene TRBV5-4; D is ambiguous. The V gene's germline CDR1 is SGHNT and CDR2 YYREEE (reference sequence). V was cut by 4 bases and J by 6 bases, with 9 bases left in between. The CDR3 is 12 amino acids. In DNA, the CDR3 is TGTGCCAGCAGCCCCCTTCGTGATACGCAGTATTTT. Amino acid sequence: CASSPLRDTQYF. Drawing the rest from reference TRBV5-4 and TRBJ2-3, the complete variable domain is ETGVTQSPTHLIKTRGQQVTLRCSSQSGHNTVSWYQQALGQGPQFIFQYYREEENGRGNFPPRFSGLQFPNYSSELNVNALELDDSALYLCASSPLRDTQYFGPGTRLTVL.

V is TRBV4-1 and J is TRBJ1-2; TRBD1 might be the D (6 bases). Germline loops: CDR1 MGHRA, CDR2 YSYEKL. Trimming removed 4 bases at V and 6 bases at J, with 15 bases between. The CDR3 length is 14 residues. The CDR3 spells CASSLNRGEDGYTF. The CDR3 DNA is TGCGCCAGCAGCCTAAATAGGGGGGAGGATGGCTACACCTTC.